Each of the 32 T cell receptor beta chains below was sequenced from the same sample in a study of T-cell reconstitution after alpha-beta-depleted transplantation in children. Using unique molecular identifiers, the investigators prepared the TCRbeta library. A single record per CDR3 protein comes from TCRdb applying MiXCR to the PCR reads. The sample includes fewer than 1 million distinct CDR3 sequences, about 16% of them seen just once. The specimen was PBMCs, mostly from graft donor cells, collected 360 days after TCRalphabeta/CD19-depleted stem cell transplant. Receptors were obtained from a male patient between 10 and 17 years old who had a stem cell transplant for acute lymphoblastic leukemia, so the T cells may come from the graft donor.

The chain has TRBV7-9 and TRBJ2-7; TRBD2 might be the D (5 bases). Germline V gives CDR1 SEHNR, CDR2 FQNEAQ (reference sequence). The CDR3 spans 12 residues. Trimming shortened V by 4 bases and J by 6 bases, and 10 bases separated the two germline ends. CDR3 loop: CASSYTSSEQYF. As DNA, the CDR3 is TGTGCCAGCAGCTACACTAGTTCCGAGCAGTACTTC. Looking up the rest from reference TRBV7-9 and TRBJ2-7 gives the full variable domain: DTGVSQNPRHKITKRGQNVTFRCDPISEHNRLYWYRQTLGQGPEFLTYFQNEAQLEKSRLLSDRFSAERPKGSFSTLEIQRTEQGDSAMYLCASSYTSSEQYFGPGTRLTVT.

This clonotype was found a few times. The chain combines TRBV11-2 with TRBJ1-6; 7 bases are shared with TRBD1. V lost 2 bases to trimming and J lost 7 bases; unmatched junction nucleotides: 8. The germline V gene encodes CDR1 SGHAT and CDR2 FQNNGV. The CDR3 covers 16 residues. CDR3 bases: TGTGCCAGCAGCTTACGGGCAGGGGGAAGGAATTCACCCCTCCACTTT. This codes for CASSLRAGGRNSPLHF.

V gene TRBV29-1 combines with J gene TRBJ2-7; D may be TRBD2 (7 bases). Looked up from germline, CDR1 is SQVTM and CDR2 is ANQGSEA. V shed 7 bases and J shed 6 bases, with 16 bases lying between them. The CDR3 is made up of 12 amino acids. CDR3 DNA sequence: TGCAGCGCCCCGGGGGGCAGAGGCGAGCAGTACTTC. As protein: CSAPGGRGEQYF.

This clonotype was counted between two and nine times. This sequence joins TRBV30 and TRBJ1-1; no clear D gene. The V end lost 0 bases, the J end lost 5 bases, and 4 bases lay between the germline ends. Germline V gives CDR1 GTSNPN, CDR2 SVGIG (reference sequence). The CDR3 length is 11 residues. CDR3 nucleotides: TGTGCCTGGAGTGTACTAACTGAAGCTTTCTTT. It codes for CAWSVLTEAFF.

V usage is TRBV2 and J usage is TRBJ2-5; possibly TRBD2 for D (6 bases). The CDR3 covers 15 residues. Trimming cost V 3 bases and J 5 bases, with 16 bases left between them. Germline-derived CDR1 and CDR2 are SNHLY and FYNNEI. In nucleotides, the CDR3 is TGTGCCAGCAGTGAGCCCGGGGCGGGAAGCGAGACCCAGTACTTC. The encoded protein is CASSEPGAGSETQYF.

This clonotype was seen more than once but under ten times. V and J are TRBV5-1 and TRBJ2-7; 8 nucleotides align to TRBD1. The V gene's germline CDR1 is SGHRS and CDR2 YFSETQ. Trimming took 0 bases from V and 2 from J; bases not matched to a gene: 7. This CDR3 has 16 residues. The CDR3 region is CASSLGDRQSPYEQYF. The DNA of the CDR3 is TGCGCCAGCAGCTTGGGGGACAGGCAAAGCCCCTACGAGCAGTACTTC.

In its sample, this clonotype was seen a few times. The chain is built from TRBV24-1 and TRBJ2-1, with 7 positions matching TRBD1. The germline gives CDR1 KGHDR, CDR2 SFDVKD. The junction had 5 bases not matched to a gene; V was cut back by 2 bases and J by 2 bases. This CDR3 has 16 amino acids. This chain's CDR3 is CATSDSGTVTYNEQFF. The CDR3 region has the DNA TGTGCCACCAGTGATTCCGGGACAGTTACCTACAATGAGCAGTTCTTC.

The CDR3 DNA follows: TGTGCCACCAGTGACCCTACTAGCGGGAGTTACAATGAGCAGTTCTTC. Encoded protein: CATSDPTSGSYNEQFF. The V and J genes are TRBV24-1 and TRBJ2-1, with 11 positions matching TRBD2. V lost 4 bases and J lost 4; bases outside the gene matches: 5. CDR1 and CDR2 (germline): KGHDR, SFDVKD. There are 16 residues in the CDR3.

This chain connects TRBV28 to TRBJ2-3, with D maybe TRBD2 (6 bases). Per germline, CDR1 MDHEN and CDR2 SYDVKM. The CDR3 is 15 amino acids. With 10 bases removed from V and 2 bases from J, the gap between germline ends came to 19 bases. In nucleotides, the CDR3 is TGTGCCATCCGGGGGACTTTGACCTTCACAGATACGCAGTATTTT. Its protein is CAIRGTLTFTDTQYF.

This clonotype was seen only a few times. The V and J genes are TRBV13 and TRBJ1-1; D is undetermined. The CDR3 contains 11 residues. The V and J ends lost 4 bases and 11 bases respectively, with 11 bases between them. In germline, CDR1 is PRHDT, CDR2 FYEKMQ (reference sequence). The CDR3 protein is CASSSPGGAFF. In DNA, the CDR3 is TGTGCCAGCAGCTCACCGGGCGGGGCTTTCTTT.

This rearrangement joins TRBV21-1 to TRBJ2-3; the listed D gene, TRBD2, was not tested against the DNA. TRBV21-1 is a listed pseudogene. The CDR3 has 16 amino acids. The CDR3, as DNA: TGTGCCAGCAGCAAAGCGCAGGCGGGACTAGGGGATACGCAGTATTTT. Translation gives CASSKAQAGLGDTQYF.

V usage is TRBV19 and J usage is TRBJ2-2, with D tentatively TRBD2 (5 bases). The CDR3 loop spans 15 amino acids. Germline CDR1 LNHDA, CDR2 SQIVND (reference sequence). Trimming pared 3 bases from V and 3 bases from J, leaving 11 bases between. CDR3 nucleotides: TGTGCCAGTAGTATGAGGGCCAGAGACACCGGGGAGCTGTTTTTT. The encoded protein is CASSMRARDTGELFF.

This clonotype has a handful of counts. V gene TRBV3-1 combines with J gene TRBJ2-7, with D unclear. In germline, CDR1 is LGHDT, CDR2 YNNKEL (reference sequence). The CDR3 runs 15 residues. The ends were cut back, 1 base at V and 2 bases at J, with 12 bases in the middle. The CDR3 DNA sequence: TGTGCCAGCAGCCAAGTTTCTCCGATTACCTACGAGCAGTACTTC. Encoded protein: CASSQVSPITYEQYF.

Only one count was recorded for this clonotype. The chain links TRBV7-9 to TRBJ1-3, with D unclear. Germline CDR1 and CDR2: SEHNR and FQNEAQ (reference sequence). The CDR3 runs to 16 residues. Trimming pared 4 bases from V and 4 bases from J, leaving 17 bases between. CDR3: CASSSLKMEVGNTIYF. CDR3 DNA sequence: TGTGCCAGCAGCTCATTGAAGATGGAGGTGGGAAACACCATATATTTT.

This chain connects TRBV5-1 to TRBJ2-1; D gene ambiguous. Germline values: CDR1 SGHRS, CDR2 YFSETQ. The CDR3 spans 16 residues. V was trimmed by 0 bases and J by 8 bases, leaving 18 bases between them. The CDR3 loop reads CASSLDPAPQTYEQFF. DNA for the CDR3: TGCGCCAGCAGCTTGGATCCAGCGCCCCAAACATATGAGCAGTTCTTC.

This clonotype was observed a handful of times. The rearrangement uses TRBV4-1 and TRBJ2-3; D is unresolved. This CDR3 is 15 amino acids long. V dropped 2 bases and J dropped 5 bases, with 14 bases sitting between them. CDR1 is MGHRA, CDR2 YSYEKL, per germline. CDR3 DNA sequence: TGCGCCAGCAGCCAATTCACGGCCATAGGAGATACGCAGTATTTT. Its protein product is CASSQFTAIGDTQYF.

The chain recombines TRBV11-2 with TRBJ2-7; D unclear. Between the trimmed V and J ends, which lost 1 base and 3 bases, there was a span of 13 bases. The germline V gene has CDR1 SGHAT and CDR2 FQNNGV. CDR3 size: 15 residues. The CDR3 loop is CASSLAGSVFYEQYF. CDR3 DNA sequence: TGTGCCAGCAGCTTAGCCGGTTCCGTTTTCTACGAGCAGTACTTC. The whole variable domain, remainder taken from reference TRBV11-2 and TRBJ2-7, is EAGVAQSPRYKIIEKRQSVAFWCNPISGHATLYWYQQILGQGPKLLIQFQNNGVVDDSQLPKDRFSAERLKGVDSTLKIQPAKLEDSAVYLCASSLAGSVFYEQYFGPGTRLTVT.

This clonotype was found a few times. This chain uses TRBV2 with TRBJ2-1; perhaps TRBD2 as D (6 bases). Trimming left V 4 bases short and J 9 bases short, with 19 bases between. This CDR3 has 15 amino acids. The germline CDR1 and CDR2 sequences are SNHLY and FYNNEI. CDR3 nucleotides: TGTGCCAGCAGTGGGGAGCGGGTGACTCGTAGTGAGCAGTTCTTC. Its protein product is CASSGERVTRSEQFF.

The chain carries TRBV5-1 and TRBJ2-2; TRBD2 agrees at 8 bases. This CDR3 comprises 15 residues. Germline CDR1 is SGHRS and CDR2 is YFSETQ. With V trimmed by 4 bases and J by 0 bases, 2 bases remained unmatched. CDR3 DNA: TGCGCCAGCAGCCGTAGCGGGACGAACACCGGGGAGCTGTTTTTT. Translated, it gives CASSRSGTNTGELFF.

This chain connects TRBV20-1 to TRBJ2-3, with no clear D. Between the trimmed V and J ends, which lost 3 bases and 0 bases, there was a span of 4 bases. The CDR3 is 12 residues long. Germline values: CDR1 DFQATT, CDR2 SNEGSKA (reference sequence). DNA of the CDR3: TGCAGTGCTAGCCCCAGCACAGATACGCAGTATTTT. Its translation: CSASPSTDTQYF.

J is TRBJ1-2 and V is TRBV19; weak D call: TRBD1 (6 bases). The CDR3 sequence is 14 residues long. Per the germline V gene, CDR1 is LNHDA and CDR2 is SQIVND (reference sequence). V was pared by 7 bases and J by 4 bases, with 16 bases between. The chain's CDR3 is CASIPSGRGYGYTF. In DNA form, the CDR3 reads TGTGCCAGTATCCCTTCCGGCAGGGGCTATGGCTACACCTTC.

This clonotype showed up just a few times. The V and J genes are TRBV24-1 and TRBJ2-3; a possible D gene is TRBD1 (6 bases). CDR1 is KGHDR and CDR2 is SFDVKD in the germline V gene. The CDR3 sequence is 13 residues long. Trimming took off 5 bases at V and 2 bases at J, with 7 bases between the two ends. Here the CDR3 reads CATSGDNTDTQYF. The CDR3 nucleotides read TGTGCCACCAGTGGGGACAACACAGATACGCAGTATTTT.

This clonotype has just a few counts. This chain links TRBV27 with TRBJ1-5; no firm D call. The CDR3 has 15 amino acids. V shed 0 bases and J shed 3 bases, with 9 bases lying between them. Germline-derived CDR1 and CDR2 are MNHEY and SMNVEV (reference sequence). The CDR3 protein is CASSLSHGNNQPQHF. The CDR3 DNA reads TGTGCCAGCAGTTTATCTCACGGTAACAATCAGCCCCAGCATTTT.

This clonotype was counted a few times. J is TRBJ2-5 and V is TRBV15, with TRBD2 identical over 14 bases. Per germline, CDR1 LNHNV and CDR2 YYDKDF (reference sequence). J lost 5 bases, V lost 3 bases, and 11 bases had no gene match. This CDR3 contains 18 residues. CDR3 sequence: CATSRLTTSGRAVETQYF. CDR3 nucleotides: TGTGCCACCAGCAGGTTAACGACTAGCGGGAGGGCCGTCGAGACCCAGTACTTC.

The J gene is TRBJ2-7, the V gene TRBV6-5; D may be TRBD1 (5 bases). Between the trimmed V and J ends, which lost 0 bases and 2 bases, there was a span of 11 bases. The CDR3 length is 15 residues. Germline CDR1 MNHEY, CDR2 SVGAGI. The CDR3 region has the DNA TGTGCCAGCAGTTACTCTTGGACACCTACCTACGAGCAGTACTTC. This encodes CASSYSWTPTYEQYF.

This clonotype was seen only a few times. CDR3 DNA: TGTGCCAGCAGTGAGACAGGCTGGGGGTTCTTT. Its protein product is CASSETGWGFF. The rearrangement uses TRBV28 and TRBJ1-1; maybe TRBD1 (6 bases). Germline CDR1 MDHEN, CDR2 SYDVKM. Trimming pared 5 bases from V and 14 bases from J, leaving 15 bases between. The CDR3 is made up of 11 amino acids. Complete variable domain (other parts from reference TRBV28 and TRBJ1-1): DVKVTQSSRYLVKRTGEKVFLECVQDMDHENMFWYRQDPGLGLRLIYFSYDVKMKEKGDIPEGYSVSREKKERFSLILESASTNQTSMYLCASSETGWGFFGQGTRLTVV.

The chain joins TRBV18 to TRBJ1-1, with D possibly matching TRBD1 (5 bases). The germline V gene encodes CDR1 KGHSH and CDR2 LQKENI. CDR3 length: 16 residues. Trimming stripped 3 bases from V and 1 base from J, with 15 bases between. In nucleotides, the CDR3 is TGTGCCAGCTCACCCCCAGGGACCTGGAAGAACACTGAAGCTTTCTTT. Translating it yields CASSPPGTWKNTEAFF.

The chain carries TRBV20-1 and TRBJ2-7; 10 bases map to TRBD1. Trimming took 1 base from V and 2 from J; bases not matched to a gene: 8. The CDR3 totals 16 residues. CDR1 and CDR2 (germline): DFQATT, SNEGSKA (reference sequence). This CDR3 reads CSARGPDRGSAYEQYF. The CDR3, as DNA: TGCAGTGCTAGAGGCCCGGACAGGGGGAGCGCCTACGAGCAGTACTTC.

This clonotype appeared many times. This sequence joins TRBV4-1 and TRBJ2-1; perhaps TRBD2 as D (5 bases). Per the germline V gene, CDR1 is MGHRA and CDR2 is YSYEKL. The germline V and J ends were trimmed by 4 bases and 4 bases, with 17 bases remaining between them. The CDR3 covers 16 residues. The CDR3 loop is CASSRTTITPYNEQFF. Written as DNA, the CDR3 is TGCGCCAGCAGCCGAACGACTATCACGCCGTACAATGAGCAGTTCTTC.

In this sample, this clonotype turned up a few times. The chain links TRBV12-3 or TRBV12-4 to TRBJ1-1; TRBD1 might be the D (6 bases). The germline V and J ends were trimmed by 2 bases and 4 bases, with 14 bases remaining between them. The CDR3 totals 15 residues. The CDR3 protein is CASSLNTGMGTEAFF. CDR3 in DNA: TGTGCCAGCAGTTTAAACACAGGGATGGGCACTGAAGCTTTCTTT.

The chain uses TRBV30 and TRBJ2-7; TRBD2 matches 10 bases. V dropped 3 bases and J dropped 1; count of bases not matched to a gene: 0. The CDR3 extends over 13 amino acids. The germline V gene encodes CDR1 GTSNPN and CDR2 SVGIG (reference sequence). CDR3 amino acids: CAWRTSGSYEQYF. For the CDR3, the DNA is TGTGCCTGGAGGACTAGCGGGTCCTACGAGCAGTACTTC.

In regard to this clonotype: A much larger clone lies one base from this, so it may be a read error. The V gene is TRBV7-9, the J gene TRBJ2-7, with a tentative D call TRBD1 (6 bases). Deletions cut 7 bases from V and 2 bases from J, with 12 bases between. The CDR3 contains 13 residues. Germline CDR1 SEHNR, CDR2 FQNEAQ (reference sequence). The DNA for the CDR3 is TGTGCCAGCATCCAGACAGGTCCCTACGAGCAGTACTTC. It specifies CASIQTGPYEQYF.